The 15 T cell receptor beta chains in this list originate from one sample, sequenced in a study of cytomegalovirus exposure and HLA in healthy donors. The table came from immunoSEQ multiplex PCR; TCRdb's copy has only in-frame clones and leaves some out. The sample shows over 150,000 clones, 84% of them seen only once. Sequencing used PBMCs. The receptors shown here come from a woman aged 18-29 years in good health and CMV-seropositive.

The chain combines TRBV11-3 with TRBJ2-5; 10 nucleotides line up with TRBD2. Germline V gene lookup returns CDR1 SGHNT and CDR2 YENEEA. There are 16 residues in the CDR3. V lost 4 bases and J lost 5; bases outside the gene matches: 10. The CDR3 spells CASSSEERGGRETQYF. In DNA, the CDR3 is TGTGCCAGCAGCTCCGAGGAGCGGGGGGGCCGGGAGACCCAGTACTTC.

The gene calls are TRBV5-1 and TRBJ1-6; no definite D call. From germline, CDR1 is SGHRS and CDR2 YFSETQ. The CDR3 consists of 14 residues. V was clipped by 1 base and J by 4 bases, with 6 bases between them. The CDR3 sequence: CASSLTRYNSPLHF. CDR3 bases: TGCGCCAGCAGCTTGACCCGGTATAATTCACCCCTCCACTTT.

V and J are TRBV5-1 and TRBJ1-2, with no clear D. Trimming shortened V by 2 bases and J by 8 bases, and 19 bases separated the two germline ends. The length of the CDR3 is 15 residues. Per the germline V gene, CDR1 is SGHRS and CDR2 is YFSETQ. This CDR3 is CASSFDHPQVAGYTF. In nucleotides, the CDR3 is TGCGCCAGCAGCTTTGACCACCCCCAGGTTGCCGGCTACACCTTC.

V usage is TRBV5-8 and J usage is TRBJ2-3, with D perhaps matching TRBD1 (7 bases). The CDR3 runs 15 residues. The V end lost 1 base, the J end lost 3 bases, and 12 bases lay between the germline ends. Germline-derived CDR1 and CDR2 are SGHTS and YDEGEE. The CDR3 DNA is TGTGCCAGCAGCTTGTGGACAGGAGGGACAGATACGCAGTATTTT. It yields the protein CASSLWTGGTDTQYF.

The CDR3 DNA reads TGTGCCAGCAGTCGAGCGGGGGGGCTGACAGATACGCAGTATTTT. As protein: CASSRAGGLTDTQYF. The chain employs TRBV6-5 and TRBJ2-3; 10 nucleotides match TRBD2. The CDR3 has 15 amino acids. With V trimmed by 5 bases and J by 3 bases, 5 bases remained unmatched. The germline V gene encodes CDR1 MNHEY and CDR2 SVGAGI.

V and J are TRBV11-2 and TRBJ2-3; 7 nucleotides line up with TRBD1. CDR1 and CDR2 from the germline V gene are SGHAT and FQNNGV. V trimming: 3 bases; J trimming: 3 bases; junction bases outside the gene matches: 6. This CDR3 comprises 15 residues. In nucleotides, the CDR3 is TGTGCCAGCAGCTTGTGGGGACAGTCAACAGATACGCAGTATTTT. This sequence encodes CASSLWGQSTDTQYF.

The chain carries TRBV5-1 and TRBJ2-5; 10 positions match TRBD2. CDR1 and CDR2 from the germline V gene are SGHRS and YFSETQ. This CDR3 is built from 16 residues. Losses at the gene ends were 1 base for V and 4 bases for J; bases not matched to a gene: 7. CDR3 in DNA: TGCGCCAGCAGCTTGACTAGCGGGGCAAAACTAGAGACCCAGTACTTC. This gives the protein CASSLTSGAKLETQYF.

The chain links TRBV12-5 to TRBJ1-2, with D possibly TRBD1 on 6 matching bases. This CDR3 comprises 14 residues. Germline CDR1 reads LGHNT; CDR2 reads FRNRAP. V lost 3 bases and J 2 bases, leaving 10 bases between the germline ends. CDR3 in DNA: TGTGCTAGTGGTTTCCAGGACAGAAACTATGGCTACACCTTC. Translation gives CASGFQDRNYGYTF.

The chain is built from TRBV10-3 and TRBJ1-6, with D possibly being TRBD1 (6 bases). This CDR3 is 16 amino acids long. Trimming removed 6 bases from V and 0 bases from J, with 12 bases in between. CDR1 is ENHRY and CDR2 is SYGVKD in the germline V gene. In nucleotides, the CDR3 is TGTGCCATCAGGGACAGAAGCAGCTCCTATAATTCACCCCTCCACTTT. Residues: CAIRDRSSSYNSPLHF.

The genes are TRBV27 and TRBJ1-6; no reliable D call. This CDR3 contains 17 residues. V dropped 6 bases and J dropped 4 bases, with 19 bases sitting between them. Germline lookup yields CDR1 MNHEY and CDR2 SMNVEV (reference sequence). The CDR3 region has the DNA TGTGCCAGCAGCCCTAACCGAGACATTGTTTATAATTCACCCCTCCACTTT. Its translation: CASSPNRDIVYNSPLHF.

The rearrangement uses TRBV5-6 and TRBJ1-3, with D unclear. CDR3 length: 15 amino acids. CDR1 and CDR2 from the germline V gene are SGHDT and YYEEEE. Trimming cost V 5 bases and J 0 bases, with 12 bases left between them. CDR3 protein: CASRPRRSSGNTIYF. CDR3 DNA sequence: TGTGCCAGCAGACCGCGACGGAGCTCTGGAAACACCATATATTTT.

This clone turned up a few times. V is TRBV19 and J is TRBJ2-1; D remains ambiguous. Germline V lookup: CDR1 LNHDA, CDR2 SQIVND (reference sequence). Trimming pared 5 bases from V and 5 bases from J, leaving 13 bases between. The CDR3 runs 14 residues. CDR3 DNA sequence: TGTGCCAGTAGTGCGACCTCTAGGAACAATGAGCAGTTCTTC. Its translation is CASSATSRNNEQFF.

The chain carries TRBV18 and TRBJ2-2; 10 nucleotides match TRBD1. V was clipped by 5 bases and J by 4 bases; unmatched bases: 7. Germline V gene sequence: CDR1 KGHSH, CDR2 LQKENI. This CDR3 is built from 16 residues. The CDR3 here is CASSTPGQGLTGELFF. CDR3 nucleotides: TGTGCCAGCTCAACTCCGGGACAGGGGCTCACCGGGGAGCTGTTTTTT.

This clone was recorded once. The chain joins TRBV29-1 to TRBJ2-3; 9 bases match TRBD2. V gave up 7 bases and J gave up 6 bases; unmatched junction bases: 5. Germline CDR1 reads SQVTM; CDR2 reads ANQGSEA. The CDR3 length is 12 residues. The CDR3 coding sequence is TGCAGCGAAGCGGGGGGTGGGGATACGCAGTATTTT. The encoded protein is CSEAGGGDTQYF.

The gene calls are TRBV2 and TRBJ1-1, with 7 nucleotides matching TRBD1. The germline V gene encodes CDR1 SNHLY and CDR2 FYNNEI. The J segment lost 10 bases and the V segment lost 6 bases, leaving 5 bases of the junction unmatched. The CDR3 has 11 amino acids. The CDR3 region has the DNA TGTGCCAGCAGAGACAGGGATAGAGCTTTCTTT. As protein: CASRDRDRAFF.